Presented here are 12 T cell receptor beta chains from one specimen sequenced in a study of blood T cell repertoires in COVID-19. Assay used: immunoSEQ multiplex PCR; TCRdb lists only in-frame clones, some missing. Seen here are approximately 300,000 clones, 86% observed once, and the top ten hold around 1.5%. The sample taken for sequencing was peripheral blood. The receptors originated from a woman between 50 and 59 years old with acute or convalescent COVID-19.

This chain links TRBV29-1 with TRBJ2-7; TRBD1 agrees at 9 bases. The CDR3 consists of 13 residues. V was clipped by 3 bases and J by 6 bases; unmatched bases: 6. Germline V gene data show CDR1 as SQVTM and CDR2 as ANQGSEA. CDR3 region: CSVDRGQGSEQYF. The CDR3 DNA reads TGCAGCGTTGATAGGGGACAGGGTTCCGAGCAGTACTTC.

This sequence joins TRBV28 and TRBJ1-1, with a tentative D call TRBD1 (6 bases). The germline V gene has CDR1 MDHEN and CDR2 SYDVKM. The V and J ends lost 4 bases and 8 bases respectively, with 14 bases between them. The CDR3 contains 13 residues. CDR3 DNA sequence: TGTGCCAGCAGTTCGACCCTCACAGGGGAAGCTTTCTTT. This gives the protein CASSSTLTGEAFF.

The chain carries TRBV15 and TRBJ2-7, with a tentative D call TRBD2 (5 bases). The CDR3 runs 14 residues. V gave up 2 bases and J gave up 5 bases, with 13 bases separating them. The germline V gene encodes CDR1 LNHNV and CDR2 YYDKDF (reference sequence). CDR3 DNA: TGTGCCACCAGCAGATCTCGTGAGGGCCACGAGCAGTACTTC. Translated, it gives CATSRSREGHEQYF. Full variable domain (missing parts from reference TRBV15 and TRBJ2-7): DAMVIQNPRYQVTQFGKPVTLSCSQTLNHNVMYWYQQKSSQAPKLLFHYYDKDFNNEADTPDNFQSRRPNTSFCFLDIRSPGLGDTAMYLCATSRSREGHEQYFGPGTRLTVT.

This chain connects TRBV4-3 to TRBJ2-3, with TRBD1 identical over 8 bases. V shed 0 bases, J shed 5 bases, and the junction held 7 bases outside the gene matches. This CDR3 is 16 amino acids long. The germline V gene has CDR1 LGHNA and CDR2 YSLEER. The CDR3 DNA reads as TGCGCCAGCAGCCAAGAAGGGCAGGGGGCGGGAGATACGCAGTATTTT. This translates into CASSQEGQGAGDTQYF.

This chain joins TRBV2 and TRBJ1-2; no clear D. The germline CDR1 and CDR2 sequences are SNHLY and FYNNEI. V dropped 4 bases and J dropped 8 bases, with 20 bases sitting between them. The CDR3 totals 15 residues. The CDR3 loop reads CASSVRDTPTPGYTF. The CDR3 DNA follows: TGTGCCAGCAGTGTAAGAGACACCCCTACGCCCGGCTACACCTTC.

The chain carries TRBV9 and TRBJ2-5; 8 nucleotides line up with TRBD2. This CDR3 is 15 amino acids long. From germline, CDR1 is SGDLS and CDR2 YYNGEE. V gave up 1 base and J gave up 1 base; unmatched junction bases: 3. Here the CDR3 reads CASSVLGLAQETQYF. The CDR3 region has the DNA TGTGCCAGCAGCGTACTTGGACTAGCCCAAGAGACCCAGTACTTC.

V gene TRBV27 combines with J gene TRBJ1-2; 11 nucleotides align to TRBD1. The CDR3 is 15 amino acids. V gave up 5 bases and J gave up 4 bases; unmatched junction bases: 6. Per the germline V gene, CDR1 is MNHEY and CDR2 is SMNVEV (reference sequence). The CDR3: CASSPGTGGIYGYTF. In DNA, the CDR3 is TGTGCCAGCAGTCCCGGGACAGGGGGAATCTATGGCTACACCTTC.

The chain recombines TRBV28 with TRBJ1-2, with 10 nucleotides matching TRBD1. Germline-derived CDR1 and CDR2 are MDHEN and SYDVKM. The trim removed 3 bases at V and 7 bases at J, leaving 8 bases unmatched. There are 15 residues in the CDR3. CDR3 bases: TGTGCCAGCAGTTTGGTCTGGACAGGGGGTTTTGGCTACACCTTC. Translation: CASSLVWTGGFGYTF.

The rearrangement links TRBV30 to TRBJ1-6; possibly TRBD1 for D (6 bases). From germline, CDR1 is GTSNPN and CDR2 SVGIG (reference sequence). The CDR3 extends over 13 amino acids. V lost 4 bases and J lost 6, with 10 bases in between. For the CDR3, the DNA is TGTGCCTGGACCGGGACAATTAATTCACCCCTCCACTTT. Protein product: CAWTGTINSPLHF.

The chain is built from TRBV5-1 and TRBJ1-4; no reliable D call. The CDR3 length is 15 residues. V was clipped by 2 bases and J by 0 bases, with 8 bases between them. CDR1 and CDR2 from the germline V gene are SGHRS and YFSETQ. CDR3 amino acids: CASSLNRATNEKLFF. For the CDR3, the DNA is TGCGCCAGCAGCTTAAACCGGGCAACTAATGAAAAACTGTTTTTT.

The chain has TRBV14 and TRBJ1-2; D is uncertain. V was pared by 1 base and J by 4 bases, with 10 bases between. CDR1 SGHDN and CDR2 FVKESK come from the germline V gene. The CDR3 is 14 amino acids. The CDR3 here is CASSQGEGSYGYTF. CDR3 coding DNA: TGTGCCAGCAGCCAAGGAGAAGGGAGCTATGGCTACACCTTC.

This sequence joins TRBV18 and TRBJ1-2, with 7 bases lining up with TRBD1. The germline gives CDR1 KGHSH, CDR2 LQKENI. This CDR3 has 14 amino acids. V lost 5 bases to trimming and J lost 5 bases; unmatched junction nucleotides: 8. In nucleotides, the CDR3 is TGTGCCAGCTCATCAGGACAGGCGGCTTATGGCTACACCTTC. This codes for CASSSGQAAYGYTF.